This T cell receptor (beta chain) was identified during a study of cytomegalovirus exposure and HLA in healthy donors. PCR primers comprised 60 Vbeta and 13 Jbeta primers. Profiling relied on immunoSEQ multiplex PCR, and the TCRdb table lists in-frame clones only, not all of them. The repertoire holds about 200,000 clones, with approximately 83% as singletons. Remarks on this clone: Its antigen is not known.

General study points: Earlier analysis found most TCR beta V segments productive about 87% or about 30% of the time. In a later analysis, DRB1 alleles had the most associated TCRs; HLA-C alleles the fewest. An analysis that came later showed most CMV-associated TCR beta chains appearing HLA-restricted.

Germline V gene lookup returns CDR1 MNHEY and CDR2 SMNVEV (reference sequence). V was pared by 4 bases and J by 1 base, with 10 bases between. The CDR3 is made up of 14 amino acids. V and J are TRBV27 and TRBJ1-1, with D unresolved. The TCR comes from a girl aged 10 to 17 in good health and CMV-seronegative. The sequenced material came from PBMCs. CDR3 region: CASSSAVGNTEAFF. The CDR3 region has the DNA TGTGCCAGCAGTTCGGCGGTTGGGAACACTGAAGCTTTCTTT.